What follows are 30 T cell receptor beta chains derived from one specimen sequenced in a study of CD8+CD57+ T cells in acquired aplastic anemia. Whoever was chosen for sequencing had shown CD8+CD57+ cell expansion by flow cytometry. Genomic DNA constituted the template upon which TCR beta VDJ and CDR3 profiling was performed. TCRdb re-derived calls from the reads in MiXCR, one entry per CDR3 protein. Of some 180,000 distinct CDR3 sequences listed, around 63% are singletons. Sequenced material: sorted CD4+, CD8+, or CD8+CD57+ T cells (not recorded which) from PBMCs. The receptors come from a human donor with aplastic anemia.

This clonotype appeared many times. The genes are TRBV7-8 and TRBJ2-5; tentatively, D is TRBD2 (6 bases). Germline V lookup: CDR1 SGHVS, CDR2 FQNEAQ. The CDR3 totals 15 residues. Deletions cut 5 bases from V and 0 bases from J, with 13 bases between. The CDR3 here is CASSTGTSYQETQYF. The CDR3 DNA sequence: TGTGCCAGCAGCACCGGGACTTCGTACCAAGAGACCCAGTACTTC.

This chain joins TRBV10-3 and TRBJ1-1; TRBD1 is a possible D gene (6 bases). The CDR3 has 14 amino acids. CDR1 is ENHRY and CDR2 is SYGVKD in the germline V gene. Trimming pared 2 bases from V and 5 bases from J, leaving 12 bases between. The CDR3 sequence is CAISETGLGTEAFF. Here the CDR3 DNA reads TGTGCCATCAGTGAGACAGGGTTAGGGACTGAAGCTTTCTTT.

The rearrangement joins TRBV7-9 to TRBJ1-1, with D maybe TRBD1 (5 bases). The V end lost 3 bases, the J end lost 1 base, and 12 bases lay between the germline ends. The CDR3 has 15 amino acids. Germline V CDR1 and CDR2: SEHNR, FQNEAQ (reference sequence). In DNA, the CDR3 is TGTGCCAGCAGCTTTATAGACAGCCCGAACACTGAAGCTTTCTTT. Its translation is CASSFIDSPNTEAFF.

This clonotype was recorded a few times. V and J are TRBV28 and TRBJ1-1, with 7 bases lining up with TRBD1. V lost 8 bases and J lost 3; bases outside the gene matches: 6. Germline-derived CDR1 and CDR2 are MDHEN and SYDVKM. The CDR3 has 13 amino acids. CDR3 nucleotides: TGTGCCAGCGGTGGCAGGGGGTACACTGAAGCTTTCTTT. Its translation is CASGGRGYTEAFF.

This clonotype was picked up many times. Here the CDR3 DNA reads TGTGCCAGCTCCCGACAGGGGGAGGGCAATCAGCCCCAGCATTTT. Encoded protein: CASSRQGEGNQPQHF. The chain has TRBV13 and TRBJ1-5; 9 nucleotides line up with TRBD1. The germline CDR1 and CDR2 sequences are PRHDT and FYEKMQ (reference sequence). J gave up 2 bases and V 8 bases, and 7 bases lay outside the gene matches. The CDR3 length is 15 residues.

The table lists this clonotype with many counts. CDR3: CASSRRQEALFSYEQYF. The CDR3 coding sequence is TGTGCCAGCAGCCGAAGACAGGAAGCGCTTTTCTCCTACGAGCAGTACTTC. V usage is TRBV28 and J usage is TRBJ2-7, with D maybe TRBD1 (6 bases). Trimming stripped 6 bases from V and 0 bases from J, with 21 bases between. Germline V gene data show CDR1 as MDHEN and CDR2 as SYDVKM. The CDR3 is 17 residues long.

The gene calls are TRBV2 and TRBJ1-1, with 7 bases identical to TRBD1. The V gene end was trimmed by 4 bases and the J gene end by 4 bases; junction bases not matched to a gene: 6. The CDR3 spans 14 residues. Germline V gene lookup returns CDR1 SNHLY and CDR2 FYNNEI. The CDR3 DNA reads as TGTGCCAGCAGTGTGAGGGACAGAGGCACTGAAGCTTTCTTT. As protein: CASSVRDRGTEAFF.

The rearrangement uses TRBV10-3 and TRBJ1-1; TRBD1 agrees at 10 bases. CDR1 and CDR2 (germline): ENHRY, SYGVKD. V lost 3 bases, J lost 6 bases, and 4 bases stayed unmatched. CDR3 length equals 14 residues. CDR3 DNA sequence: TGTGCCATCAGTGACGGGACAGGGGCGTCTGAAGCTTTCTTT. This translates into CAISDGTGASEAFF.

In DNA form, the CDR3 reads TGTGCCAGCAAGGGACAGGGGAGCTACAATGAGCAGTTCTTC. Protein product: CASKGQGSYNEQFF. The chain couples TRBV2 to TRBJ2-1, with 10 bases fitting TRBD1. Germline V CDR1 and CDR2: SNHLY, FYNNEI. CDR3 length: 14 residues. The J segment lost 3 bases and the V segment lost 7 bases, leaving 3 bases of the junction unmatched.

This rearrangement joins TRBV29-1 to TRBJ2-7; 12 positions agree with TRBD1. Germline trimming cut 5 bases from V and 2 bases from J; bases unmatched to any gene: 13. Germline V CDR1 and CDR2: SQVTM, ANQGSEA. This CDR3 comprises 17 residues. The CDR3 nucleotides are TGCAGCGTTAGTGGGACAGGGGGCCGGCGGGGTGCCTACGAGCAGTACTTC. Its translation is CSVSGTGGRRGAYEQYF.

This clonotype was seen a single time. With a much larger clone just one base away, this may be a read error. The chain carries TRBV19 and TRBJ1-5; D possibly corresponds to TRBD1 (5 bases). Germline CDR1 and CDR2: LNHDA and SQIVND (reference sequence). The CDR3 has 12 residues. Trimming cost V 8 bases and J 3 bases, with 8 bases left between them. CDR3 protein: CASQDNNQPQHF. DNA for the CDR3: TGTGCCAGTCAGGACAACAATCAGCCCCAGCATTTT. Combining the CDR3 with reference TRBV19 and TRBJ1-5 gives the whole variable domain DGGITQSPKYLFRKEGQNVTLSCEQNLNHDAMYWYRQDPGQGLRLIYYSQIVNDFQKGDIAEGYSVSREKKESFPLTVTSAQKNPTAFYLCASQDNNQPQHFGDGTRLSIL.

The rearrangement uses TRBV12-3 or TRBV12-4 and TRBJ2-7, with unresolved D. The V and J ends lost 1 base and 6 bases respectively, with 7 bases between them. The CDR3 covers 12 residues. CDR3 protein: CASSLGSGEQYF. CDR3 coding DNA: TGTGCCAGCAGTTTAGGGTCGGGCGAGCAGTACTTC.

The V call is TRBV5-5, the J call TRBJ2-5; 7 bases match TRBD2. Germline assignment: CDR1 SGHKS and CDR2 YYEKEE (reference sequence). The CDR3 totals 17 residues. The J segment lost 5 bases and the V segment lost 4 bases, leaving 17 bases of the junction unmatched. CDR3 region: CASSRWGGDPRWETQYF. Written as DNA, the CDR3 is TGTGCCAGCAGCCGTTGGGGAGGGGATCCTCGATGGGAGACCCAGTACTTC.

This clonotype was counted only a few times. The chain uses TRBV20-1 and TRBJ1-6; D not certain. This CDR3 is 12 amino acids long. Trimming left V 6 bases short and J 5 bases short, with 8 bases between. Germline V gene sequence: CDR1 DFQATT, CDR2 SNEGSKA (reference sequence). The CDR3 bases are TGCAGTGCCTCTCTGAATAATTCACCCCTCCACTTT. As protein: CSASLNNSPLHF.

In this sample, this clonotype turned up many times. Here the CDR3 DNA reads TGTGCCAGTAGTATGATAGGGTTGGATGGCTACACCTTC. This sequence encodes CASSMIGLDGYTF. The chain carries TRBV19 and TRBJ1-2; D not resolved. The ends were cut back, 3 bases at V and 6 bases at J, with 11 bases in the middle. CDR1 LNHDA and CDR2 SQIVND come from the germline V gene (reference sequence). The CDR3 has 13 residues.

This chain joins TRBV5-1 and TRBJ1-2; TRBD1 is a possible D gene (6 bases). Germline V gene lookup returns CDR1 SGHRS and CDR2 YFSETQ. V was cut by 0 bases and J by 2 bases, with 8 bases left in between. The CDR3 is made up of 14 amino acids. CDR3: CASSLDGGNYGYTF. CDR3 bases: TGCGCCAGCAGCTTGGACGGGGGCAACTATGGCTACACCTTC.

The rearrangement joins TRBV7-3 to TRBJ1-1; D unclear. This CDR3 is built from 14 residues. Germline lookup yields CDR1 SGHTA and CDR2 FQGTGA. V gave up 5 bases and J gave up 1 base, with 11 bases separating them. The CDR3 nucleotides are TGTGCCAGCAGCGGAGGGATTGGGAACACTGAAGCTTTCTTT. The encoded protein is CASSGGIGNTEAFF. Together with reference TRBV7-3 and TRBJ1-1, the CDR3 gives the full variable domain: GAGVSQTPSNKVTEKGKYVELRCDPISGHTALYWYRQSLGQGPEFLIYFQGTGAADDSGLPNDRFFAVRPEGSVSTLKIQRTERGDSAVYLCASSGGIGNTEAFFGQGTRLTVV.

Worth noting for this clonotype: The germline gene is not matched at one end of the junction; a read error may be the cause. The CDR3 loop reads CASSLMGPGGDTQYF. In DNA, the CDR3 is TGTGCAAGCAGCTTAATGGGACCCGGTGGGGATACGCAGTATTTT. The chain combines TRBV7-6 with TRBJ2-3, with D perhaps assigned TRBD1 or TRBD2 (5 bases each). Germline V gene data show CDR1 as SGHVS and CDR2 as FNYEAQ. The CDR3 has 15 amino acids.

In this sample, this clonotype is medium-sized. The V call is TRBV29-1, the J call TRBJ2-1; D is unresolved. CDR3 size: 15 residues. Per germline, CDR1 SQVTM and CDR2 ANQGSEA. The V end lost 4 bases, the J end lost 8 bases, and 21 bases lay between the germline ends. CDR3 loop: CSVGFLSSLGDEQFF. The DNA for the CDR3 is TGCAGCGTTGGTTTTCTCTCCTCCTTAGGCGATGAGCAGTTCTTC.

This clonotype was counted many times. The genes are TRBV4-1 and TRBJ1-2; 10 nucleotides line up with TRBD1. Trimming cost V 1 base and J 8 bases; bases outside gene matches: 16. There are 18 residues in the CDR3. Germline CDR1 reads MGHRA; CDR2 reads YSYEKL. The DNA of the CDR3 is TGCGCCAGCAGCCAAGCTTGGGACAGGGGCCCCTCTTATGGGGGCTACACCTTC. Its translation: CASSQAWDRGPSYGGYTF.

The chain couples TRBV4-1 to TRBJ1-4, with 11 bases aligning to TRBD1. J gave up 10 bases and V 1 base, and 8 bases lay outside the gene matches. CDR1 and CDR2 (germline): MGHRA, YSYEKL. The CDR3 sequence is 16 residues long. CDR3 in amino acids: CASSQVGTGGGVKLFF. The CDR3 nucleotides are TGCGCCAGCAGCCAAGTGGGGACAGGGGGGGGTGTAAAACTGTTTTTT.

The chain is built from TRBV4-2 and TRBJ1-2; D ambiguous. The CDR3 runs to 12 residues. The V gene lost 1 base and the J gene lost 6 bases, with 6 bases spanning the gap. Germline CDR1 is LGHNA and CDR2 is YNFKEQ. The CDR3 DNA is TGTGCCAGCAGCCAAGGGGCGGATGGCTACACCTTC. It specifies CASSQGADGYTF.

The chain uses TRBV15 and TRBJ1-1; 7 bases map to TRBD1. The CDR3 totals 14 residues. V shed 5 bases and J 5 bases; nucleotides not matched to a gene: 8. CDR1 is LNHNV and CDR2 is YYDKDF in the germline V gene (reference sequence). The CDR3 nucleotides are TGTGCCACCAGCGGTACAGGGGTTCGGACTGAAGCTTTCTTT. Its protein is CATSGTGVRTEAFF.

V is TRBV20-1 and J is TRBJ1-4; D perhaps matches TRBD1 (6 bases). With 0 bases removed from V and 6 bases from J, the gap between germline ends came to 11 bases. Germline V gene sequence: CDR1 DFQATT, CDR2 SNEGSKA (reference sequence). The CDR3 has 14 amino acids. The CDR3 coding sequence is TGCAGTGCTAGAGAGGAAAGGGGGGATGAAAAACTGTTTTTT. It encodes CSAREERGDEKLFF.

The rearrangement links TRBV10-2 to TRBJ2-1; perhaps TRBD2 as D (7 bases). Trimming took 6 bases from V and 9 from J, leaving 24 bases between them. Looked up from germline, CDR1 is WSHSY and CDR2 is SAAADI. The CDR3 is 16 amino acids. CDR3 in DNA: TGCGCCAGCAGCCAAGACGCCCCGGGGGGCGGAGGTGAGCAGTTCTTC. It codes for CASSQDAPGGGGEQFF.

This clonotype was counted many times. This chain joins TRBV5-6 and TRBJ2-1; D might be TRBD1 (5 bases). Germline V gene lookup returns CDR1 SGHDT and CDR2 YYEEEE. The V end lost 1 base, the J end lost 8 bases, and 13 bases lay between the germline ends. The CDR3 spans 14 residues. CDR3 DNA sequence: TGTGCCAGCAGCTTGTCCAGGGTACCGCATGAGCAGTTCTTC. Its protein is CASSLSRVPHEQFF.

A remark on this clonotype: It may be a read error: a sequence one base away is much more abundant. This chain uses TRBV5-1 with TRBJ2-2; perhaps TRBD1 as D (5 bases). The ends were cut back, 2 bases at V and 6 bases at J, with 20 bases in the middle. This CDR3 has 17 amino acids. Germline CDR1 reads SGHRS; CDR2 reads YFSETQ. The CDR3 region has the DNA TGCGCCAGCAGCTTCAGGGTAAACACTGAACCCTCCGGGGAGCTGTTTTTT. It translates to CASSFRVNTEPSGELFF.

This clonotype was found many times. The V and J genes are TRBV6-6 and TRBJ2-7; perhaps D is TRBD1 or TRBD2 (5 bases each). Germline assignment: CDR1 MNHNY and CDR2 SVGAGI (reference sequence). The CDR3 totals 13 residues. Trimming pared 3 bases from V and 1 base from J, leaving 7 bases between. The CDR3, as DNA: TGTGCCAGCAGTTATGGGGGATCCTACGAGCAGTACTTC. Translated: CASSYGGSYEQYF.

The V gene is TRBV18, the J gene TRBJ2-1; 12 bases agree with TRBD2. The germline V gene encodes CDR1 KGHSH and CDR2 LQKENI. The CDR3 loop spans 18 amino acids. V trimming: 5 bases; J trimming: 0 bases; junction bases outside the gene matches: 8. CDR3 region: CASSLKLAGGSSYNEQFF. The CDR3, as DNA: TGTGCCAGCTCATTGAAACTAGCGGGGGGCAGCTCCTACAATGAGCAGTTCTTC.

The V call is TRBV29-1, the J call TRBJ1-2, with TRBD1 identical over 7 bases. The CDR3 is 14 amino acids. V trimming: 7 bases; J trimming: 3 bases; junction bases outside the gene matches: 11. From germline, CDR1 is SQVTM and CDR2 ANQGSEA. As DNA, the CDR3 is TGCAGCGCCTCGACCATGGACAGGTACTATGGCTACACCTTC. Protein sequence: CSASTMDRYYGYTF. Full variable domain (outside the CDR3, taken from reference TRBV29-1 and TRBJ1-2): SAVISQKPSRDICQRGTSLTIQCQVDSQVTMMFWYRQQPGQSLTLIATANQGSEATYESGFVIDKFPISRPNLTFSTLTVSNMSPEDSSIYLCSASTMDRYYGYTFGSGTRLTVV.